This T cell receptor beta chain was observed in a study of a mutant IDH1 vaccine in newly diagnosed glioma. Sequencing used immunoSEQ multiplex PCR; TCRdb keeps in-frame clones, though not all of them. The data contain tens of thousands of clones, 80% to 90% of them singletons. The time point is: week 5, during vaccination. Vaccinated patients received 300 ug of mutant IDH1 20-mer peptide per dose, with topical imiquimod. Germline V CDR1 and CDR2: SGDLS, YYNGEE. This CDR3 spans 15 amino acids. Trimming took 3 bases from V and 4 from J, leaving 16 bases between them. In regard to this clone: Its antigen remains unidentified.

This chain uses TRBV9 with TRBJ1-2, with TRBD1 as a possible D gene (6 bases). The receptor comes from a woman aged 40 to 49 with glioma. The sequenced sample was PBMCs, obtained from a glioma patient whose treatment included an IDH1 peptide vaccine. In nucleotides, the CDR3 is TGTGCCAGCAGCGGCCAGGGGACCCCGGGCTATGGCTACACCTTC. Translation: CASSGQGTPGYGYTF.